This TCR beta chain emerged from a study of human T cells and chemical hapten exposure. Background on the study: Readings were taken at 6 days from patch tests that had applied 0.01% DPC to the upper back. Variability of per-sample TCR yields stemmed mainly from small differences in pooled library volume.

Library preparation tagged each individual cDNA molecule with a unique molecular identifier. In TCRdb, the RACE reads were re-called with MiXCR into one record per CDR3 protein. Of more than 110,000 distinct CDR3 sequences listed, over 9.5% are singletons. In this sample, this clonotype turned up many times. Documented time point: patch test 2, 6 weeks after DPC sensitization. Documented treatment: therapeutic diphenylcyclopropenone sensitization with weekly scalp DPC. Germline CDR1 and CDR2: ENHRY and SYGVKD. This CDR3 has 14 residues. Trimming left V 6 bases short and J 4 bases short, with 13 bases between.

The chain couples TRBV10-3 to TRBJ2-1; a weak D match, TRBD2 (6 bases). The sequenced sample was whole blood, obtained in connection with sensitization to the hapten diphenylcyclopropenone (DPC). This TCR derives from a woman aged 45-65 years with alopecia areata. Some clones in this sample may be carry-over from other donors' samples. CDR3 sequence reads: CAIRETRPYNEQFF. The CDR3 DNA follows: TGTGCCATCAGAGAGACTAGACCGTACAATGAGCAGTTCTTC.